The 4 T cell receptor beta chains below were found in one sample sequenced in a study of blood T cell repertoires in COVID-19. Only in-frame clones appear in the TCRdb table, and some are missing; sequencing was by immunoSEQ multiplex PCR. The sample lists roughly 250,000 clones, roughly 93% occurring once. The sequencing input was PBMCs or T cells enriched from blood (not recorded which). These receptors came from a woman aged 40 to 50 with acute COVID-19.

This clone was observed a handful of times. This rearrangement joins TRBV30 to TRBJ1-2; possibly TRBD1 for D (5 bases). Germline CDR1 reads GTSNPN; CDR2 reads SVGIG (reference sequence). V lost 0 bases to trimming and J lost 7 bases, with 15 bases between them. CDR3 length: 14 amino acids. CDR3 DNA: TGTGCCTGGAGTGTAGGGGAAGTGGGAACTGGCTACACCTTC. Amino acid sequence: CAWSVGEVGTGYTF.

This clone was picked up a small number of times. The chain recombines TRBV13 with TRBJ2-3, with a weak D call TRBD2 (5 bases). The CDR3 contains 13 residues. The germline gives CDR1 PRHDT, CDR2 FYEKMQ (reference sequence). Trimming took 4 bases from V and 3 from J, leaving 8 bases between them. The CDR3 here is CASSSQRTDTQYF. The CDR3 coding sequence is TGTGCCAGCAGCTCCCAGCGGACAGATACGCAGTATTTT.

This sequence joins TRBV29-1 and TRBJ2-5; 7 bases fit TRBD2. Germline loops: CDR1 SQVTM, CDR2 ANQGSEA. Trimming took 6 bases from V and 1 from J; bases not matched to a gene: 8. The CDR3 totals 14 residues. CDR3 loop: CSVRLAGFQETQYF. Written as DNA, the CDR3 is TGCAGCGTCCGACTAGCAGGATTCCAAGAGACCCAGTACTTC.

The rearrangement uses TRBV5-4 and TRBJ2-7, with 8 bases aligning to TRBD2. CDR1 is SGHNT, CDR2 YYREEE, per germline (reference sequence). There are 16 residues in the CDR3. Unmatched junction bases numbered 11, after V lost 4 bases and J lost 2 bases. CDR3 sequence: CASSPPGGGKPYEQYF. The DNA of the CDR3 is TGTGCCAGCAGCCCACCGGGGGGGGGAAAACCCTACGAGCAGTACTTC.